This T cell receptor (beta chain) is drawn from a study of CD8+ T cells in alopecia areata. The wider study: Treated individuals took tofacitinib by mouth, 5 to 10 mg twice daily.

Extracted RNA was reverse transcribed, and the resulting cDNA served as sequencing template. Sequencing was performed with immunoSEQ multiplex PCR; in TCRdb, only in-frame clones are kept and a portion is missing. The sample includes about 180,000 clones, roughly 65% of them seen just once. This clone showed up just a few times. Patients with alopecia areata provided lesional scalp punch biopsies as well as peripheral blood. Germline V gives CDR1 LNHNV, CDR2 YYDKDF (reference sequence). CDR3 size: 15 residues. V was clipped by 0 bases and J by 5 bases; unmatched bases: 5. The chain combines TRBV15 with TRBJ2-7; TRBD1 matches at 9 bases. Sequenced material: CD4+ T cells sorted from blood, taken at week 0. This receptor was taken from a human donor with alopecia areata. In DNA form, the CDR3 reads TGTGCCACCAGCAGAGATGGTAGGACAGGGGACGAGCAGTACTTC. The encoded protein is CATSRDGRTGDEQYF. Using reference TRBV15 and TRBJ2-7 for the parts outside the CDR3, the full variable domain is DAMVIQNPRYQVTQFGKPVTLSCSQTLNHNVMYWYQQKSSQAPKLLFHYYDKDFNNEADTPDNFQSRRPNTSFCFLDIRSPGLGDTAMYLCATSRDGRTGDEQYFGPGTRLTVT.